This T cell receptor beta chain appears in the sequencing data of a study of regulatory T cells in long-lasting Graves disease. The CDR3 consists of 15 residues. In germline, CDR1 is SEHNR, CDR2 FQNEAQ (reference sequence). The V gene end was trimmed by 4 bases and the J gene end by 6 bases; junction bases not matched to a gene: 9. Arm-PCR of CDR3 regions with iRepertoire HTBI primers generated TCR beta libraries. MiXCR, run by TCRdb on the multiplex PCR reads, gives a single entry per CDR3 protein. In the table there are 650,000 to 850,000 distinct CDR3 sequences, 25% to 35% of which are singletons. Time point in this sample: persistent/refractory GD, antithyroid drugs over 5 years with positive TRAb. Extracted RNA from PBMCs served as the source of the TCR library. One endocrinology department in Xi'an, China, was where patients came from.

This receptor was obtained from a female donor with Graves disease. The material sequenced was peripheral blood mononuclear cells (PBMCs), taken when the disease was refractory, from a patient treated with antithyroid drugs. The chain employs TRBV7-9 and TRBJ1-2; 9 bases fit TRBD1. In DNA, the CDR3 is TGTGCCAGCAGCTCTTACGGACAGGGGACCCATGGCTACACCTTC. Translated: CASSSYGQGTHGYTF.